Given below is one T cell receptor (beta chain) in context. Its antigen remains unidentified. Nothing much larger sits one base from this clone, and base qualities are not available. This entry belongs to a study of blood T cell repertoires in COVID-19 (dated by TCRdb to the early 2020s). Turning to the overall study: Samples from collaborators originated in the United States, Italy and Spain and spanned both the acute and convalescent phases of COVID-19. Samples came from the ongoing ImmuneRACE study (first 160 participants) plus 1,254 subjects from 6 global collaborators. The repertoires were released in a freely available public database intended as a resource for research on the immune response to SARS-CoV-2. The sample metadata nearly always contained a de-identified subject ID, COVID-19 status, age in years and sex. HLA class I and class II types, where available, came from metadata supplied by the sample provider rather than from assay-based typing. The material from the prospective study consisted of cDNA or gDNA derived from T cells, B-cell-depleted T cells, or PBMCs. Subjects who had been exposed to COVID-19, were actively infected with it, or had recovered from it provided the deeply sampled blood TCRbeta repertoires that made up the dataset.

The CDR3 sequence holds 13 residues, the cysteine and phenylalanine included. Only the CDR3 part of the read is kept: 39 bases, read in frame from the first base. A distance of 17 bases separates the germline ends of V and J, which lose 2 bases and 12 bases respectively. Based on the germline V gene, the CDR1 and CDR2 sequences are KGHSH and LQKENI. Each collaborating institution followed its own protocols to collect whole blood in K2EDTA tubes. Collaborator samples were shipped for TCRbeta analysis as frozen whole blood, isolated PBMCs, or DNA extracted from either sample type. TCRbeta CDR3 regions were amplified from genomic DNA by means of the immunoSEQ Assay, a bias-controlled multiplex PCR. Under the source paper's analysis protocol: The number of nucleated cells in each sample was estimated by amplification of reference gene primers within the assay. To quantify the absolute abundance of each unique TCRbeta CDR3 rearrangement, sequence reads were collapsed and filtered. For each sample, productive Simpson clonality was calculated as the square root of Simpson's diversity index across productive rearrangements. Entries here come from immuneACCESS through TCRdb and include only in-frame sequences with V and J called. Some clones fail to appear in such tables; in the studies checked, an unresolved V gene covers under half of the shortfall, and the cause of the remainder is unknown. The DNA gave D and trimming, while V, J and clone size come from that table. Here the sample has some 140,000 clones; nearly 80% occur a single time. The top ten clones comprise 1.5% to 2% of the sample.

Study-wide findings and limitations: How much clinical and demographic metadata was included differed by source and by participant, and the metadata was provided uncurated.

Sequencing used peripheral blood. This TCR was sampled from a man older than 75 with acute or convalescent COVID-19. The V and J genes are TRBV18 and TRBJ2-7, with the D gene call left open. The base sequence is TGTGCCAGCTCACCATCAGGCCCCCCACGGCGGTACTTC. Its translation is CASSPSGPPRRYF.